The present T cell receptor (beta chain) was sequenced within a study of blood T cell repertoires in COVID-19. On the study more broadly: The United States, Italy and Spain supplied acute and convalescent COVID-19 samples. PBMCs, B-cell-depleted T cells, or T cells provided the cDNA or gDNA that made up the material.

Assay used: immunoSEQ multiplex PCR; TCRdb lists only in-frame clones, some missing. The table shows 330,000 or so clones, with 87% occurring only once. Enrollment of patients from Seattle took place during active infection, with longitudinal follow-up. This clonotype was obtained from a man between 25 and 39 years old with COVID-19, enrolled during active disease. The sequenced material came from peripheral blood.

The CDR3 DNA is TGTGCCAGTAGTAAGGCCCCAGCAGGGGGGTTCACAGATACGCAGTATTTT. It encodes CASSKAPAGGFTDTQYF. The chain employs TRBV19 and TRBJ2-3; possible D gene TRBD1, 7 bases. The ends were cut back, 4 bases at V and 2 bases at J, with 19 bases in the middle. CDR3 length: 17 amino acids. Germline V gene data show CDR1 as LNHDA and CDR2 as SQIVND (reference sequence).